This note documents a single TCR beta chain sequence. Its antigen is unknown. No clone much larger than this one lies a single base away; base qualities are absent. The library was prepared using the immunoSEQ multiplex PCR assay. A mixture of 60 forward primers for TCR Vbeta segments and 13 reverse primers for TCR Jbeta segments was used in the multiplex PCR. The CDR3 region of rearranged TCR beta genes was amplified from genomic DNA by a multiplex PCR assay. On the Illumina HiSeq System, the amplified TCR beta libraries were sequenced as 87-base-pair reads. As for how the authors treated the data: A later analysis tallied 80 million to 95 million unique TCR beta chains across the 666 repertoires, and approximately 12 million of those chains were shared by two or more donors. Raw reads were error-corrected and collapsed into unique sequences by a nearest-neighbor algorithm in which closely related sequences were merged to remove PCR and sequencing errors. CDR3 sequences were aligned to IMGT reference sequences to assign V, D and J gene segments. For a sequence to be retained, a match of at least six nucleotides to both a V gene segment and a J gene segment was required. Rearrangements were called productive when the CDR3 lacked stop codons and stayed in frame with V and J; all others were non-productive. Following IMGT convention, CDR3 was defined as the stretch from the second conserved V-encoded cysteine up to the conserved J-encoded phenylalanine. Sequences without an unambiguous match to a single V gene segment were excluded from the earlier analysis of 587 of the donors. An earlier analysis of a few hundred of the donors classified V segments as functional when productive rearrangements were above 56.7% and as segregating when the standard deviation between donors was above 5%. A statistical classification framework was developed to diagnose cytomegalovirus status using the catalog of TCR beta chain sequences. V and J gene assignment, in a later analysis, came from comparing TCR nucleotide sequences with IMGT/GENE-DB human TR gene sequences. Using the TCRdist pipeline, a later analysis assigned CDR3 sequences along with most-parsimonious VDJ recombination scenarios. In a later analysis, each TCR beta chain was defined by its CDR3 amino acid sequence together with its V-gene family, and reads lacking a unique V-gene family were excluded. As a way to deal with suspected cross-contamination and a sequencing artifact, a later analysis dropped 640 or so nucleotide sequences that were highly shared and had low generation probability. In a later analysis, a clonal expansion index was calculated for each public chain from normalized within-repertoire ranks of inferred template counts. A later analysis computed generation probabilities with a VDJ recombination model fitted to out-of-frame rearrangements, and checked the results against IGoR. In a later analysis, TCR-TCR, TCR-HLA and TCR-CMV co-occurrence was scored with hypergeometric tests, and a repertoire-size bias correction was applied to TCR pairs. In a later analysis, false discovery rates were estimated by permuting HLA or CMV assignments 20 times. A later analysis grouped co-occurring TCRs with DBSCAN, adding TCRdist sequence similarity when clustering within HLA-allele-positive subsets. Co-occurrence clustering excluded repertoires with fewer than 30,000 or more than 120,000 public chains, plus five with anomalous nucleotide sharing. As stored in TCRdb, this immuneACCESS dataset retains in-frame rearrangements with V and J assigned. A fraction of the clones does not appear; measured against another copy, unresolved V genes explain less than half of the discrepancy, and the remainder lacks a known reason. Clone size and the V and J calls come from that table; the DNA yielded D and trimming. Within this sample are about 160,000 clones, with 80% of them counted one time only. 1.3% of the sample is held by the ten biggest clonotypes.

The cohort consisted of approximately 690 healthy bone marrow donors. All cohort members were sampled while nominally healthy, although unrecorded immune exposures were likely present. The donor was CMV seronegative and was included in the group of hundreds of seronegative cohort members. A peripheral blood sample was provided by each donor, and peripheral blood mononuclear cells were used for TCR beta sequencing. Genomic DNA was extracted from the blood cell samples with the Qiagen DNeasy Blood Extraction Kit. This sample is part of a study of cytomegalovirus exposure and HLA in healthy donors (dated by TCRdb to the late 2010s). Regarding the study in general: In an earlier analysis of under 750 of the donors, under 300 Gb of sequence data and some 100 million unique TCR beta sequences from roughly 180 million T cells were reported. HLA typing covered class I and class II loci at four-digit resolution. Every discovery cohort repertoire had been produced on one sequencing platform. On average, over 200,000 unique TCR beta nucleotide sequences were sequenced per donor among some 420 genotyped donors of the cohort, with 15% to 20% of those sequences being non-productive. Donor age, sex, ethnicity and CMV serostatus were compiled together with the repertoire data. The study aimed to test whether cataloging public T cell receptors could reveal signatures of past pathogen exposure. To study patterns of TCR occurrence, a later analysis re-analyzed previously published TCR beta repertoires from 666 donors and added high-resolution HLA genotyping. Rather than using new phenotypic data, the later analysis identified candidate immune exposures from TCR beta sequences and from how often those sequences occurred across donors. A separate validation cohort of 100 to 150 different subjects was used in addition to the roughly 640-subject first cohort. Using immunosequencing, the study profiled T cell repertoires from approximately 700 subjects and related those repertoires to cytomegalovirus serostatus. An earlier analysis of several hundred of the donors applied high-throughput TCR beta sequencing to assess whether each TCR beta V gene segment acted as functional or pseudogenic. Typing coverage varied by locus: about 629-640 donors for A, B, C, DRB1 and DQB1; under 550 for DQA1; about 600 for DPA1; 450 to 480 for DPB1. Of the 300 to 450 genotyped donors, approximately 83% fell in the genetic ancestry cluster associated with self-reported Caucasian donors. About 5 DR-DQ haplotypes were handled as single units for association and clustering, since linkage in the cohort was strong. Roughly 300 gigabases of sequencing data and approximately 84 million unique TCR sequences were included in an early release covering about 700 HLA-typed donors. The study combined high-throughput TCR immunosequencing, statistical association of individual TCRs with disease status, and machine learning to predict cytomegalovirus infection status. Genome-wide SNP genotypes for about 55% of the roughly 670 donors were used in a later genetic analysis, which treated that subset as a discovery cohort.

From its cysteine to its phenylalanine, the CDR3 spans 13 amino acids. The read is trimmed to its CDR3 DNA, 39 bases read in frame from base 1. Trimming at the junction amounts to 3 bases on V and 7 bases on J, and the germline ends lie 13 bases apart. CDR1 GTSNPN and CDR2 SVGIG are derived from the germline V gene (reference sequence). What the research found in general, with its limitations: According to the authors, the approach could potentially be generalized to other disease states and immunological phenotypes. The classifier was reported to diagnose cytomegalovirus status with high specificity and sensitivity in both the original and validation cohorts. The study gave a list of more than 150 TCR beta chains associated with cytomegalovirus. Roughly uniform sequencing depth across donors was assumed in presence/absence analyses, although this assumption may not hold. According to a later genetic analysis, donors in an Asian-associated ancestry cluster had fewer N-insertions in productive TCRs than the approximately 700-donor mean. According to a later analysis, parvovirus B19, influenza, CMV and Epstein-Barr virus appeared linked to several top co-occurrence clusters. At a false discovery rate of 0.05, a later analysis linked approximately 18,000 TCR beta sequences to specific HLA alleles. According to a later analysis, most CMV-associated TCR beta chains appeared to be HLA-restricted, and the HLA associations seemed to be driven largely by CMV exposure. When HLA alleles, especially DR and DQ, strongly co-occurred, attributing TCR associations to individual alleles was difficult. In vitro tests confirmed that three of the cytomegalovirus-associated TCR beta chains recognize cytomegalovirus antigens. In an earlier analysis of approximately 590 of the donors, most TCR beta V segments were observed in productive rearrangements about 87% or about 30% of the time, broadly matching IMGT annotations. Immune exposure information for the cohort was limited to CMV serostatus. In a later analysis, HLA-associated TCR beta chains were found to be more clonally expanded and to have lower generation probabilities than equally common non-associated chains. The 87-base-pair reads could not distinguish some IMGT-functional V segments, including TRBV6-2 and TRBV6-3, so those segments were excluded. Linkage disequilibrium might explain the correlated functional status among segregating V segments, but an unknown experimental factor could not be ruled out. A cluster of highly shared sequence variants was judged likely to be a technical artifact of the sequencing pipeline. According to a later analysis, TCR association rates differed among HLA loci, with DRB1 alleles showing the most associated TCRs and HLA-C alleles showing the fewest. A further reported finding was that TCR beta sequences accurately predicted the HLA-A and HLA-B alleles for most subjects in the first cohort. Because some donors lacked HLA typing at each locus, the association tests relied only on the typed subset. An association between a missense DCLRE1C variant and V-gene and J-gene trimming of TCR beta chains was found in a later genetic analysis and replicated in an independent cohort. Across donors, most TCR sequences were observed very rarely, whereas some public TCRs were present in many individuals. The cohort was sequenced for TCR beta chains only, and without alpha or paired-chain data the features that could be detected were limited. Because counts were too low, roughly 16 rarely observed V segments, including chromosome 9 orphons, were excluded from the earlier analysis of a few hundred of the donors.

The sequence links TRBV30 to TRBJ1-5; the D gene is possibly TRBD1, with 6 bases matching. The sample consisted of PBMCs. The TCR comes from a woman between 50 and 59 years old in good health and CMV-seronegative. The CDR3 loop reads CAWSPQGQQPQHF. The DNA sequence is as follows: TGTGCCTGGAGCCCCCAGGGACAACAGCCCCAGCATTTT. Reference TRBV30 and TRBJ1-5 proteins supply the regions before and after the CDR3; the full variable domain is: SQTIHQWPATLVQPVGSPLSLECTVEGTSNPNLYWYRQAAGRGLQLLFYSVGIGQISSEVPQNLSASRPQDRQFILSSKKLLLSDSGFYLCAWSPQGQQPQHFGDGTRLSIL.